Listed here is a single TCR beta chain. The donors were all healthy and Caucasian. Trimming removed 5 bases from V and 3 bases from J; junction bases left unmatched: 5. CDR3 length: 16 residues. CDR1 SGHVS and CDR2 FQNEAQ come from the germline V gene. This sample is part of a study of identical twins. Template switching added a universal primer site, and cDNA bore unique molecular identifiers. TCRdb redid the calling of the 5' RACE reads with MiXCR, one entry per CDR3 protein. The repertoire includes hundreds of thousands of distinct CDR3 sequences, 20% to 30% of them detected once, and over 2.5% sits in the top ten. These data were also reused for a study on T cells expressing NK-cell markers. According to that study: Specificity for HCMV among expanded NKG2C+ T cell clones was not established.

The specimen was CD4+ T cells sorted from blood. V gene TRBV7-8 combines with J gene TRBJ2-5, with TRBD2 matching 14 bases. The clonotype originates from a woman younger than 30 in good health. Here the CDR3 reads CASSQKTSGREETQYF. For the CDR3, the DNA is TGTGCCAGCAGCCAAAAGACTAGCGGGAGGGAAGAGACCCAGTACTTC.